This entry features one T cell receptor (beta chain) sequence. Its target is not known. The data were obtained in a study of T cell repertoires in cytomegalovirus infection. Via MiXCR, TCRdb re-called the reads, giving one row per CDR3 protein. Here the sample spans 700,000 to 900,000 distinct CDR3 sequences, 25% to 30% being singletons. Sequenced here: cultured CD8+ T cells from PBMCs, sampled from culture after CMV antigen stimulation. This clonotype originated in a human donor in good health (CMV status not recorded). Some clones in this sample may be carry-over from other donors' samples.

For the CDR3, the DNA is TGTGCCACCCTAACAGGGGGGCATGGCTACACCTTC. It yields the protein CATLTGGHGYTF. The chain recombines TRBV6-5 with TRBJ1-2, with TRBD1 matching over 8 bases. The germline V gene has CDR1 MNHEY and CDR2 SVGAGI. With V trimmed by 10 bases and J by 6 bases, 7 bases remained unmatched. This CDR3 spans 12 amino acids.